This T cell receptor beta chain derives from a study of blood T cell repertoires in COVID-19. Generated by immunoSEQ multiplex PCR, the TCRdb table keeps only in-frame clones and is missing some. The sample lists approximately 300,000 clones, about 89% occurring once. V dropped 0 bases and J dropped 4; count of bases not matched to a gene: 3. Germline V gene lookup returns CDR1 SGDLS and CDR2 YYNGEE. CDR3 size: 16 residues. This sequence joins TRBV9 and TRBJ1-4; 10 bases line up with TRBD1. Source material: peripheral blood. The TCR was taken from a man aged 18 to 29 who had recovered from COVID-19. The CDR3 sequence is CASSVGGTGVNEKLFF. In DNA form, the CDR3 reads TGTGCCAGCAGCGTAGGGGGGACAGGGGTTAATGAAAAACTGTTTTTT.